Each of the 20 T cell receptor beta chains below was sequenced from the same sample in a study of T-cell memory formation after mild COVID-19. One entry per CDR3 protein, called by TCRdb with MiXCR from the 5' RACE reads. The table records hundreds of thousands of distinct CDR3 sequences, roughly 21% of them present only once. Sequenced input: PBMCs or a T cell subset sorted from them (not recorded which). The receptors derive from an adult woman who had mild COVID-19 (a few samples of this study predate the infection). Cell type and time point are not known.

This clonotype came up a few times. The rearrangement links TRBV24-1 to TRBJ1-2; no clear D. CDR3 length equals 11 residues. The germline V and J ends were trimmed by 12 bases and 0 bases, with 7 bases remaining between them. The germline CDR1 and CDR2 sequences are KGHDR and SFDVKD. The CDR3 region has the DNA TGTGCCGTGGAGGCTAACTATGGCTACACCTTC. It encodes CAVEANYGYTF.

This rearrangement joins TRBV27 to TRBJ1-4; the D is unclear. This CDR3 comprises 16 residues. Trimming took off 4 bases at V and 3 bases at J, with 15 bases between the two ends. CDR1 is MNHEY, CDR2 SMNVEV, per germline (reference sequence). For the CDR3, the DNA is TGTGCCAGCAGTTCCGTAAGCTTTGGGGCTAATGAAAAACTGTTTTTT. Amino acid sequence: CASSSVSFGANEKLFF.

The chain couples TRBV5-1 to TRBJ2-3, with 10 bases aligning to TRBD2. Germline lookup yields CDR1 SGHRS and CDR2 YFSETQ. CDR3 length equals 17 residues. V was pared by 1 base and J by 2 bases, with 7 bases of the junction left unmatched. The DNA for the CDR3 is TGCGCCAGCAGCTTGCGAAGCGGGGGGGTGGACACAGATACGCAGTATTTT. The encoded protein is CASSLRSGGVDTDTQYF. Full variable domain (rest looked up from reference TRBV5-1 and TRBJ2-3): KAGVTQTPRYLIKTRGQQVTLSCSPISGHRSVSWYQQTPGQGLQFLFEYFSETQRNKGNFPGRFSGRQFSNSRSEMNVSTLELGDSALYLCASSLRSGGVDTDTQYFGPGTRLTVL.

This chain connects TRBV6-2 or TRBV6-3 to TRBJ1-6; 8 bases agree with TRBD1. The CDR3 sequence is 16 residues long. V lost 6 bases to trimming and J lost 7 bases; unmatched junction nucleotides: 11. Germline lookup yields CDR1 MNHEY and CDR2 SVGEGT. In DNA, the CDR3 is TGTGCCAGCAGAGAACTCGACAGGGGCGGCAATTCACCCCTCCACTTT. Protein: CASRELDRGGNSPLHF.

The chain recombines TRBV24-1 with TRBJ2-1; 8 nucleotides line up with TRBD2. Trimming cost V 3 bases and J 11 bases; bases outside gene matches: 5. The CDR3 loop spans 13 amino acids. In germline, CDR1 is KGHDR, CDR2 SFDVKD. The CDR3 loop reads CATSDPLAGKQFF. The CDR3 nucleotides are TGTGCCACCAGTGATCCCTTAGCGGGAAAGCAGTTCTTC.

The CDR3 DNA is TGTGCCAGCAGTTCAGGCAAGGGGGGAAGATCACCCCTCCACTTT. It translates to CASSSGKGGRSPLHF. The chain is built from TRBV6-6 and TRBJ1-6; weak D call: TRBD1 (6 bases). Germline V lookup: CDR1 MNHNY, CDR2 SVGAGI (reference sequence). Trimming left V 4 bases short and J 10 bases short, with 17 bases between. CDR3 size: 15 residues.

This rearrangement joins TRBV9 to TRBJ2-1; 7 bases line up with TRBD2. The CDR3 runs 15 residues. V lost 1 base to trimming and J lost 6 bases; unmatched junction nucleotides: 7. In germline, CDR1 is SGDLS, CDR2 YYNGEE. CDR3 in amino acids: CASSVLAETGNEQFF. CDR3 DNA: TGTGCCAGCAGCGTACTAGCGGAGACGGGCAATGAGCAGTTCTTC.

The chain has TRBV2 and TRBJ2-1, with 10 nucleotides matching TRBD2. The junction had 7 bases not matched to a gene; V was cut back by 0 bases and J by 5 bases. Germline V gene lookup returns CDR1 SNHLY and CDR2 FYNNEI. The CDR3 runs 17 residues. As DNA, the CDR3 is TGTGCCAGCAGTGAAGCGATCCTAGCGGGGGCGGACAATGAGCAGTTCTTC. Translation: CASSEAILAGADNEQFF.

The sample holds a few counts of this clonotype. The rearrangement joins TRBV20-1 to TRBJ2-3; 13 bases align to TRBD2. V shed 6 bases, J shed 6 bases, and the junction held 6 bases outside the gene matches. Germline V gene data show CDR1 as DFQATT and CDR2 as SNEGSKA (reference sequence). This CDR3 spans 14 amino acids. The CDR3 nucleotides read TGCAGTGCAATGACTAGCGGGAGGCTCGATACGCAGTATTTT. Protein sequence: CSAMTSGRLDTQYF.

This rearrangement joins TRBV6-1 to TRBJ1-6, with 11 bases fitting TRBD1. The CDR3 length is 15 residues. Germline V gene data show CDR1 as MNHNS and CDR2 as SASEGT. Unmatched junction bases numbered 8, after V lost 7 bases and J lost 9 bases. CDR3 coding DNA: TGTGCCAGCACAACCGGGACAGGGGGTAGTTCACCCCTCCACTTT. As protein: CASTTGTGGSSPLHF.

This clonotype occurred a few times. The J gene is TRBJ2-1, the V gene TRBV29-1; D remains ambiguous. Germline CDR1 is SQVTM and CDR2 is ANQGSEA. The CDR3 is made up of 15 amino acids. V shed 1 base and J shed 0 bases, with 10 bases lying between them. The CDR3 DNA reads as TGCAGCGTTGAAGTTCCTCCCCGCTCCTACAATGAGCAGTTCTTC. Protein product: CSVEVPPRSYNEQFF.

This clonotype was counted a few times. This chain uses TRBV25-1 with TRBJ1-5; D call uncertain. The CDR3 loop spans 20 amino acids. In germline, CDR1 is MGHDK, CDR2 SYGVNS. The V and J ends lost 9 bases and 0 bases respectively, with 30 bases between them. Here the CDR3 reads CARETDHPQTRNYSNQPQHF. CDR3 DNA sequence: TGTGCCAGAGAAACCGACCACCCACAAACCAGGAATTATAGCAATCAGCCCCAGCATTTT.

This clonotype came up a few times. The chain employs TRBV7-6 and TRBJ2-7, with 7 bases identical to TRBD1. V dropped 1 base and J dropped 5; count of bases not matched to a gene: 5. Germline V gives CDR1 SGHVS, CDR2 FNYEAQ. The CDR3 sequence is 14 residues long. CDR3 amino acids: CASSLGQGDDEQYF. The CDR3 DNA reads as TGTGCCAGCAGCTTAGGACAGGGTGACGACGAGCAGTACTTC.

The rearrangement links TRBV29-1 to TRBJ2-5, with TRBD2 matching over 10 bases. Germline CDR1 reads SQVTM; CDR2 reads ANQGSEA. V was clipped by 4 bases and J by 2 bases; unmatched bases: 13. The CDR3 runs to 17 residues. CDR3 residues: CSVVAPPGLAEQETQYF. The CDR3 nucleotides read TGCAGCGTTGTCGCCCCCCCCGGACTAGCGGAACAAGAGACCCAGTACTTC.

The rearrangement links TRBV30 to TRBJ1-2; TRBD1 agrees at 8 bases. After removal of 0 bases from V and 7 bases from J, the junction contained 4 bases not matched to a gene. CDR3 length: 13 residues. Germline V gene lookup returns CDR1 GTSNPN and CDR2 SVGIG (reference sequence). The CDR3 DNA reads TGTGCCTGGAGTGTATCCAGGGGGCTTGGCTACACCTTC. Protein sequence: CAWSVSRGLGYTF.

The rearrangement links TRBV28 to TRBJ2-2; a weak D match, TRBD2 (6 bases). Germline V CDR1 and CDR2: MDHEN, SYDVKM. The V and J ends lost 6 bases and 14 bases respectively, with 16 bases between them. The CDR3 spans 12 residues. CDR3 nucleotide sequence: TGTGCCAGCAGGCCCGGGACTGCAAGCCTGTTTTTT. Translation: CASRPGTASLFF.

The chain uses TRBV15 and TRBJ1-2; 9 bases map to TRBD1. The junction had 8 bases not matched to a gene; V was cut back by 8 bases and J by 7 bases. This CDR3 is built from 13 residues. CDR1 and CDR2 (germline): LNHNV, YYDKDF (reference sequence). The CDR3 region has the DNA TGTGCCACCGGCCCGGACAGGGGTACTGGCTACACCTTC. It is translated as CATGPDRGTGYTF.

The V and J genes are TRBV13 and TRBJ2-6, with D maybe TRBD2 (5 bases). CDR1 is PRHDT, CDR2 FYEKMQ, per germline (reference sequence). Trimming cost V 1 base and J 8 bases, with 18 bases left between them. This CDR3 has 17 residues. This CDR3 reads CASSLESPGLLPNVLTF. The CDR3, as DNA: TGTGCCAGCAGCTTAGAATCCCCCGGACTCTTACCCAACGTCCTGACTTTC.

The chain couples TRBV20-1 to TRBJ2-2; 12 bases line up with TRBD2. The CDR3 runs 15 residues. Looked up from germline, CDR1 is DFQATT and CDR2 is SNEGSKA (reference sequence). The V gene end was trimmed by 6 bases and the J gene end by 4 bases; junction bases not matched to a gene: 6. In DNA form, the CDR3 reads TGCAGTGCCCTAGCGGGGGGGGCATTCACCGGGGAGCTGTTTTTT. Protein sequence: CSALAGGAFTGELFF.

The chain is built from TRBV20-1 and TRBJ2-3; TRBD1 aligns across 7 bases. The CDR3 length is 14 residues. Trimming took 3 bases from V and 1 from J; bases not matched to a gene: 4. Germline V gene lookup returns CDR1 DFQATT and CDR2 SNEGSKA (reference sequence). Here the CDR3 reads CSASRDSGTDTQYF. The CDR3 bases are TGCAGTGCTAGCCGGGACAGCGGCACAGATACGCAGTATTTT.